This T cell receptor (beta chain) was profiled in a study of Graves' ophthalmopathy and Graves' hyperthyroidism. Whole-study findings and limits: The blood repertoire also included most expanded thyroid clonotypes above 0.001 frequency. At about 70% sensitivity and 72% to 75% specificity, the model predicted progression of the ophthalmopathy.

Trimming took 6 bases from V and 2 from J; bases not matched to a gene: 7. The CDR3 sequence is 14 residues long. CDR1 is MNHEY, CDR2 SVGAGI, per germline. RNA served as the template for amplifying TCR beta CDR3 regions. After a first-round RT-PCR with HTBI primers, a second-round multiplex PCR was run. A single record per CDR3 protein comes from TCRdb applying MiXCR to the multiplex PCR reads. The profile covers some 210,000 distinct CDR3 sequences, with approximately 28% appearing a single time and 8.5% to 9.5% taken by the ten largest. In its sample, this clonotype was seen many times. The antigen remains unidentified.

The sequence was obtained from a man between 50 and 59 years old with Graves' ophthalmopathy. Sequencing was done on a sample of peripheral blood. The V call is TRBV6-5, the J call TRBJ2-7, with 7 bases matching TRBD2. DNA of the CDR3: TGTGCCAGCAGCCCGGCTAGCGGCCCCTACGAGCAGTACTTC. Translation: CASSPASGPYEQYF.